Reported below is one T cell receptor beta chain. Its matching antigen is unknown. The entirety of the isolated RNA underwent reverse transcription, so expressed TCRB transcripts were sequenced. Sequencing was performed with immunoSEQ multiplex PCR; in TCRdb, only in-frame clones are kept and a portion is missing. The sample carries 600,000 to 750,000 clones, 9.5% to 15% recorded once. The data belong to a study of beta chain features in type 1 diabetes. The study, taken as a whole, reports: Moderately but significantly shorter TCRB CDR3s were found in Type 1 diabetes patients in all four CD4+ subsets. Individuals with type 1 diabetes displayed fewer insertions and more deletions at VDJ junctions.

V lost 2 bases and J lost 4, with 10 bases in between. From germline, CDR1 is ENHRY and CDR2 SYGVKD. The CDR3 totals 14 residues. The authors took one heparinised blood draw, averaging approximately 0.12 L, from each donor. The clonotype originates from a man aged 25 to 45 with type 1 diabetes. The chain couples TRBV10-3 to TRBJ2-3; D might be TRBD1 (5 bases). Sequenced: naive CD4+ T cells from blood. The CDR3 DNA reads as TGTGCCATCAGTGAGGGGGCAAGGGCAGATACGCAGTATTTT. Amino acid sequence: CAISEGARADTQYF.